One and the same sample provided the 15 T cell receptor beta chains below, sequenced in a study of glioma-infiltrating T cells after dendritic cell vaccination. This table comes from immunoSEQ multiplex PCR, and its TCRdb copy is limited to in-frame clones, with some not included. The repertoire holds 55,000 to 75,000 clones, 80% to 85% seen once, with roughly 7.7% in the top ten. Material: blood, obtained before dendritic cell vaccination. Every receptor here comes from a human donor with glioblastoma.

This clone was detected only a few times. The genes are TRBV5-1 and TRBJ2-7; 9 bases map to TRBD1. The CDR3 consists of 14 residues. Looked up from germline, CDR1 is SGHRS and CDR2 is YFSETQ. Germline trimming cut 1 base from V and 6 bases from J; bases unmatched to any gene: 5. CDR3 sequence: CASSLSGQGREQYF. CDR3 coding DNA: TGCGCCAGCAGCTTGTCGGGACAGGGACGCGAGCAGTACTTC. Drawing the rest from reference TRBV5-1 and TRBJ2-7, the complete variable domain is KAGVTQTPRYLIKTRGQQVTLSCSPISGHRSVSWYQQTPGQGLQFLFEYFSETQRNKGNFPGRFSGRQFSNSRSEMNVSTLELGDSALYLCASSLSGQGREQYFGPGTRLTVT.

V is TRBV2 and J is TRBJ1-2, with TRBD1 matching 7 bases. The CDR3 is made up of 13 amino acids. From germline, CDR1 is SNHLY and CDR2 FYNNEI. V dropped 7 bases and J dropped 2; count of bases not matched to a gene: 4. The CDR3 here is CASTTGPNYGYTF. CDR3 DNA sequence: TGTGCCAGCACGACAGGGCCCAACTATGGCTACACCTTC.

This sequence joins TRBV4-1 and TRBJ2-7, with 10 bases identical to TRBD2. Unmatched junction bases numbered 9, after V lost 1 base and J lost 3 bases. Germline V gene sequence: CDR1 MGHRA, CDR2 YSYEKL. This CDR3 region has 17 residues. The CDR3 nucleotides read TGCGCCAGCAGCCAAGGAGGGGCTAGCGGGGGTGTCTACGAGCAGTACTTC. Translating it yields CASSQGGASGGVYEQYF.

The V and J genes are TRBV6-5 and TRBJ2-1, with 9 positions matching TRBD2. Unmatched junction bases numbered 0, after V lost 0 bases and J lost 3 bases. Germline V lookup: CDR1 MNHEY, CDR2 SVGAGI. The CDR3 covers 15 residues. CDR3 bases: TGTGCCAGCAGTTACTCTAGCGGGGGCTACAATGAGCAGTTCTTC. This gives the protein CASSYSSGGYNEQFF.

The chain has TRBV4-2 and TRBJ2-5; D is possibly TRBD1 (6 bases). V was cut by 6 bases and J by 5 bases, with 22 bases left in between. The V gene's germline CDR1 is LGHNA and CDR2 YNFKEQ. This CDR3 is 16 amino acids long. The CDR3 DNA sequence: TGTGCCAGCAGTCGCGAGGGGGATTTAGCTTGGGAGACCCAGTACTTC. Translation: CASSREGDLAWETQYF.

The chain has TRBV6-1 and TRBJ1-2, with D tentatively TRBD1 (6 bases). Germline V gene lookup returns CDR1 MNHNS and CDR2 SASEGT. The CDR3 length is 13 residues. Between the trimmed V and J ends, which lost 6 bases and 8 bases, there was a span of 16 bases. This CDR3 reads CASSSFTGSGYTF. The DNA for the CDR3 is TGTGCCAGCAGCTCTTTCACAGGGTCCGGCTACACCTTC.

V and J are TRBV29-1 and TRBJ2-1; D possibly corresponds to TRBD2 (6 bases). V gave up 4 bases and J gave up 7 bases, with 11 bases separating them. From germline, CDR1 is SQVTM and CDR2 ANQGSEA. This CDR3 has 12 amino acids. The DNA of the CDR3 is TGCAGCGTTGGGGAGGCGGGAAATGAGCAGTTCTTC. It translates to CSVGEAGNEQFF.

This clone appeared a few times. This chain joins TRBV6-6 and TRBJ1-4; D uncertain. V shed 4 bases and J shed 4 bases, with 7 bases lying between them. Germline V CDR1 and CDR2: MNHNY, SVGAGI (reference sequence). This CDR3 comprises 13 residues. CDR3 region: CASSFRVNEKLFF. DNA for the CDR3: TGTGCCAGCAGTTTCCGAGTTAATGAAAAACTGTTTTTT.

This clone was observed once. This chain joins TRBV15 and TRBJ1-6; D is unclear. Between the trimmed V and J ends, which lost 2 bases and 7 bases, there was a span of 6 bases. This CDR3 comprises 13 residues. Germline V gene lookup returns CDR1 LNHNV and CDR2 YYDKDF (reference sequence). CDR3 amino acids: CATSRKTNSPLHF. CDR3 DNA: TGTGCCACCAGCAGAAAAACAAATTCACCCCTCCACTTT. Using reference TRBV15 and TRBJ1-6 for the parts outside the CDR3, the full variable domain is DAMVIQNPRYQVTQFGKPVTLSCSQTLNHNVMYWYQQKSSQAPKLLFHYYDKDFNNEADTPDNFQSRRPNTSFCFLDIRSPGLGDTAMYLCATSRKTNSPLHFGNGTRLTVT.

The chain uses TRBV18 and TRBJ2-1, with 12 bases that match TRBD2. The germline V gene encodes CDR1 KGHSH and CDR2 LQKENI. Unmatched junction bases numbered 4, after V lost 3 bases and J lost 7 bases. CDR3 length: 15 residues. This CDR3 is CASSPLGTSGNEQFF. In DNA, the CDR3 is TGTGCCAGCTCACCGCTCGGGACTAGCGGGAATGAGCAGTTCTTC.

The chain employs TRBV5-4 and TRBJ1-2, with D perhaps matching TRBD1 (5 bases). CDR1 and CDR2 from the germline V gene are SGHNT and YYREEE (reference sequence). The CDR3 consists of 14 residues. V was trimmed by 2 bases and J by 5 bases, leaving 13 bases between them. The chain's CDR3 is CASSFETDPYGYTF. The CDR3 region has the DNA TGTGCCAGCAGCTTTGAGACAGATCCTTATGGCTACACCTTC.

Comments on this clone: Compared with germline, one end of the junction differs, possibly owing to a read error. The rearrangement links TRBV5-6 to TRBJ1-1, with a tentative D call TRBD1 (5 bases). Germline V gene sequence: CDR1 SGHDT, CDR2 YYEEEE. The CDR3 extends over 15 amino acids. The CDR3 protein is CASSLGLVMNTEAFF. DNA for the CDR3: TGTGCCAGCAGTTTGGGGCTTGTCATGAACACTGAAGCTTTCTTT.

The chain is built from TRBV19 and TRBJ2-3; 11 nucleotides line up with TRBD2. Germline assignment: CDR1 LNHDA and CDR2 SQIVND (reference sequence). The trim removed 6 bases at V and 5 bases at J, leaving 7 bases unmatched. This CDR3 comprises 15 residues. The CDR3 DNA follows: TGTGCCAGTAGGGATAGCGGGGGGGCGGGAGATACGCAGTATTTT. This sequence encodes CASRDSGGAGDTQYF.

The V gene is TRBV15, the J gene TRBJ1-2; no clear D. This CDR3 comprises 14 residues. Germline V gene data show CDR1 as LNHNV and CDR2 as YYDKDF (reference sequence). V was clipped by 4 bases and J by 4 bases, with 13 bases between them. CDR3 nucleotide sequence: TGTGCCACCAGCACACAAACTAAGCTCTATGGCTACACCTTC. This gives the protein CATSTQTKLYGYTF.

Points on this clone: At the DNA level, this CDR3 is encoded by other sequences in the same sample as well. The chain has TRBV7-9 and TRBJ1-2; 7 bases match TRBD1. V shed 6 bases, J shed 8 bases, and the junction held 9 bases outside the gene matches. The CDR3 runs 13 residues. The germline V gene has CDR1 SEHNR and CDR2 FQNEAQ (reference sequence). Here the CDR3 DNA reads TGTGCCAGCAGTACCCAGGGACAGTCGGGCTACACCTTC. This sequence encodes CASSTQGQSGYTF. Complete variable domain (other parts from reference TRBV7-9 and TRBJ1-2): DTGVSQNPRHKITKRGQNVTFRCDPISEHNRLYWYRQTLGQGPEFLTYFQNEAQLEKSRLLSDRFSAERPKGSFSTLEIQRTEQGDSAMYLCASSTQGQSGYTFGSGTRLTVV.